The clone carrying this TCR beta chain came up once. The sample belongs to a study of blood T cell repertoires in COVID-19. Participants were aged roughly 18 to 100 years from roughly 26 US areas. All recovered Cohort 3 donors got two negative PCRs, got clearance, or saw symptom resolution. The CDR3 consists of 13 residues. Deletions cut 5 bases from V and 1 base from J, with 8 bases between. Some clones are missing from TCRdb's copy, which holds only in-frame ones; the method was immunoSEQ multiplex PCR. The sample has around 200,000 clones, roughly 85% seen once. The sample consisted of PBMCs or T cells enriched from blood (not recorded which). The clonotype comes from a man aged 35-49 years who had recovered from COVID-19. This chain connects TRBV12-3 or TRBV12-4 to TRBJ1-2; D is possibly TRBD1 (6 bases). Written as DNA, the CDR3 is TGTGCCAGCAGTGAACAGGGTAACTATGGCTACACCTTC. Translation gives CASSEQGNYGYTF.